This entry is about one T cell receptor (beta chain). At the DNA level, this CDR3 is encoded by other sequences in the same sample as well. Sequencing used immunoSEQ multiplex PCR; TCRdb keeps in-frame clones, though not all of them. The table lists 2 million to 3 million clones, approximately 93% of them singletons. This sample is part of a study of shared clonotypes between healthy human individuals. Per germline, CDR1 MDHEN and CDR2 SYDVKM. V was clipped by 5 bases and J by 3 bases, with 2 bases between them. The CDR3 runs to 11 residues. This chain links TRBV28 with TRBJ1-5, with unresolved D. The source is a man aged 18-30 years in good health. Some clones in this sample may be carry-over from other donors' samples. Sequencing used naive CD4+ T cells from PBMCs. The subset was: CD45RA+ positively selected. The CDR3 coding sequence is TGTGCCAGCAGTATCAATCAGCCCCAGCATTTT. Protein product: CASSINQPQHF.